The present TCR beta chain was sequenced within a study of Ad26.COV2.S vaccination and SARS-CoV-2 variants. CDR1 and CDR2 from the germline V gene are SGHAT and FQNNGV. This CDR3 has 15 residues. The V and J ends lost 0 bases and 6 bases respectively, with 15 bases between them. Some clones are missing from TCRdb's copy, which holds only in-frame ones; the method was immunoSEQ multiplex PCR. The table has 300,000 to 450,000 clones, 70% to 90% seen once; the top ten hold roughly 3.3%. Study-wide results and caveats: Analyses that measured TCR breadth and depth may have underestimated total T cell responses. Vaccinees and placebo recipients showed similar non-spike TCR breadth.

A note on this clone: Antigen: not known.

As to treatment: 19 received Ad26.COV2.S at low or high dose, single or two shots; about 5 received placebo; per-sample allocation not given. Sampling was done on day 63 after the first vaccine or placebo injection. This material consisted of peripheral blood, taken in a trial of Ad26.COV2.S vaccine versus placebo. The V and J genes are TRBV11-2 and TRBJ2-7; D unresolved. The receptor's source is a person aged 18-65 years who received the Ad26.COV2.S COVID-19 vaccine or a placebo. CDR3 amino acids: CASSLDPRQGPEQYF. Here the CDR3 DNA reads TGTGCCAGCAGCTTAGATCCGAGACAAGGTCCCGAGCAGTACTTC.